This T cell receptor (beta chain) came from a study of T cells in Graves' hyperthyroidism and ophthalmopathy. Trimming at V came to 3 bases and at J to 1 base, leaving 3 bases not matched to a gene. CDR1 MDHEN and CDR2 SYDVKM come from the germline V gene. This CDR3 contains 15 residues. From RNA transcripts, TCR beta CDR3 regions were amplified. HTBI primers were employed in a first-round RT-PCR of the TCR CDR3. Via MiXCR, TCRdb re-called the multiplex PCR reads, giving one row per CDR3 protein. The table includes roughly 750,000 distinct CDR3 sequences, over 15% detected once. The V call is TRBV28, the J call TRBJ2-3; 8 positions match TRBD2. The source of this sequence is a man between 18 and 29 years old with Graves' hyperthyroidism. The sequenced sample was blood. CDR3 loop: CASSFRREGTDTQYF. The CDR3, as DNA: TGTGCCAGCAGTTTTCGGCGGGAGGGCACAGATACGCAGTATTTT. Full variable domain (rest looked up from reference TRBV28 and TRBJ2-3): DVKVTQSSRYLVKRTGEKVFLECVQDMDHENMFWYRQDPGLGLRLIYFSYDVKMKEKGDIPEGYSVSREKKERFSLILESASTNQTSMYLCASSFRREGTDTQYFGPGTRLTVL.